This T cell receptor (beta chain) is drawn from a study of T-cell reconstitution after alpha-beta-depleted transplantation in children. Per germline, CDR1 SNHLY and CDR2 FYNNEI. Trimming pared 9 bases from V and 3 bases from J, leaving 19 bases between. The CDR3 length is 15 residues. For TCRbeta, the library was prepared with unique molecular identifiers. TCRdb called the PCR reads again in MiXCR, with one record for every CDR3 protein. The sample records just under 250,000 distinct CDR3 sequences, roughly 26% being singletons. The chain recombines TRBV2 with TRBJ2-3; TRBD2 is a possible D gene (6 bases). The source material was PBMCs, sampled before TCRalphabeta/CD19-depleted stem cell transplant. The sequence came from a girl aged 2-10 years with Fanconi anemia, due to receive a stem cell transplant. The DNA for the CDR3 is TGTGCCAGTATCCCTAGGAGGGACGGTACAGATACGCAGTATTTT. Amino acid sequence: CASIPRRDGTDTQYF.